The clone carrying this T cell receptor beta chain was counted only a few times. The sample is drawn from a study of naive and memory T cell subsets. An equimolar mix of two oligonucleotides served as the beta constant-region primer for TRBC1 and TRBC2. TCRdb reprocessed the UMI-ligation and nested PCR reads with MiXCR, giving one entry per CDR3 protein. The profile shows about 85,000 distinct CDR3 sequences, over 10% of them singletons. Germline values: CDR1 SQVTM, CDR2 ANQGSEA. This CDR3 spans 19 amino acids. Trimming took 5 bases from V and 0 from J; bases not matched to a gene: 14. This TCR was sampled from a human donor in good health. Material for sequencing was central memory CD4+ T cells from blood. The chain combines TRBV29-1 with TRBJ2-1; 12 bases are a match to TRBD2. CDR3 loop: CSVQKDRGLAGTSYNEQFF. CDR3 sequence (DNA): TGCAGCGTTCAAAAAGACAGGGGACTAGCGGGTACCTCCTACAATGAGCAGTTCTTC.